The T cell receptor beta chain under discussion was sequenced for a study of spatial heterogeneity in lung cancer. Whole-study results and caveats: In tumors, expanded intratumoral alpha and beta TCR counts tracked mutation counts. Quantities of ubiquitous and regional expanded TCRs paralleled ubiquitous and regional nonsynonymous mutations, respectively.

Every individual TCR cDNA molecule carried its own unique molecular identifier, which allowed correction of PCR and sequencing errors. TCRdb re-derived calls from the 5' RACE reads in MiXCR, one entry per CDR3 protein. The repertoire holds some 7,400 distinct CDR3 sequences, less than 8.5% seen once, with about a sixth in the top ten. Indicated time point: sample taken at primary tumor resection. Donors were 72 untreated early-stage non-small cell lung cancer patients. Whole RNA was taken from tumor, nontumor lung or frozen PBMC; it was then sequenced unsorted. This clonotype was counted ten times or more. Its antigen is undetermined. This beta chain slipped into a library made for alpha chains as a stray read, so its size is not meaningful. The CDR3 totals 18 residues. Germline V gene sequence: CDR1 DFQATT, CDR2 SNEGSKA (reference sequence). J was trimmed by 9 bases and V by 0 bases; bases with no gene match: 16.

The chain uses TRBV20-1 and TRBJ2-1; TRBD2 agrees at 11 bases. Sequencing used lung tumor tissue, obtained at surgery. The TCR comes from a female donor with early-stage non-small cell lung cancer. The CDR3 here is CSARDPPSGVAGGGEQFF. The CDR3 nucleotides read TGCAGTGCTAGAGACCCCCCCTCGGGAGTAGCGGGAGGGGGTGAGCAGTTCTTC.